This T cell receptor beta chain was captured by sequencing in a study of blood T cell repertoires in COVID-19. Study in general: Sites across the United States, Italy and Spain contributed samples from acute and convalescent COVID-19.

Sequencing was performed with immunoSEQ multiplex PCR; in TCRdb, only in-frame clones are kept and a portion is missing. The sample lists roughly 310,000 clones, around nine tenths occurring once. The V gene end was trimmed by 3 bases and the J gene end by 5 bases; junction bases not matched to a gene: 5. CDR3 length equals 15 residues. CDR1 LNHDA and CDR2 SQIVND come from the germline V gene (reference sequence). V is TRBV19 and J is TRBJ2-2; 8 nucleotides agree with TRBD1. This TCR derives from a woman between 40 and 50 years old who had recovered from COVID-19. The sample was PBMCs or T cells enriched from blood (not recorded which). The CDR3 nucleotides read TGTGCCAGTAGTATGCCCAGGGGGCGAACCGGGGAGCTGTTTTTT. Translated: CASSMPRGRTGELFF.